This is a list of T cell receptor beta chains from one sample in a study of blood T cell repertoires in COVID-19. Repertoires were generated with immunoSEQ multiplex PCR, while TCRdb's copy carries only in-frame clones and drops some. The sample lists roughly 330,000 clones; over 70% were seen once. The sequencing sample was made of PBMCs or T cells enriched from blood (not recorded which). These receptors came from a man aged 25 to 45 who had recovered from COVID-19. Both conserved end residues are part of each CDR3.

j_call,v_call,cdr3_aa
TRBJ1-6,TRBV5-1,CASSSSTAPLHF
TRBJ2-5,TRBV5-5,CASRKNRPGQGYETQYF
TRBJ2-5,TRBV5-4,CASSLESGGARRQETQYF
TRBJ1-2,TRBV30,CAWSIAGIGNGYTF
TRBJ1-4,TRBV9,CASSVRGQWGEKLFF
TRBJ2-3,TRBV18,CASSPGAAADTQYF
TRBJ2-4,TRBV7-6,CASSLGAGTGLNLQYF
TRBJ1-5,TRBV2,CASTQNRVQNQPQHF
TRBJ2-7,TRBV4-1,CASSQGERFYEQYF
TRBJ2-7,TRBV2,CASSERTQSSYEQYF
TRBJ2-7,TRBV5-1,CASSQNYEQYF
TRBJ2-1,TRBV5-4,CASSLAGGNNEQFF
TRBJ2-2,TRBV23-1,CASSHPPEAGELFF
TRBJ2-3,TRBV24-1,CATSDGGNTDTQYF
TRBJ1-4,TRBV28,CASSSRQGQEKLFF
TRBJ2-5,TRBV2,CASSGTSGGQETQYF
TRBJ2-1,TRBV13,CASTEGYNEQFF
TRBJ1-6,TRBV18,CASSPTTEKNSPLHF
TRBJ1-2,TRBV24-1,CATSEGGRYGYTF
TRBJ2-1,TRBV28,CASSLSLAGGRENNEQFF
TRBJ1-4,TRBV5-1,CASSLAVSRGQEKLFF
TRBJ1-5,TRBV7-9,CASSLAGGSNQPQHF
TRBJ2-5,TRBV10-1,CASSESTWEETQYF
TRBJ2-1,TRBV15,CATSSWTSGGADEQFF
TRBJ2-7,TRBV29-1,CSVEDPEAGAYEQYF
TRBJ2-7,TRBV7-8,CASSPGLERYEQYF
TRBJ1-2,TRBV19,CASSIVGEEWGYTF
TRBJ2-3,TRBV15,CATCRETSTDTQYF
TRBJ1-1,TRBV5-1,CASSSRDRGGTEAFF
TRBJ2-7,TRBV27,CVIGTTPYEQYF
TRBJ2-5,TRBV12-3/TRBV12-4,CASSFIQETQYF
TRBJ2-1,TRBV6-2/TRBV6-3,CASSSSAGYNEQFF
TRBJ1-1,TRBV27,CASSLGGQGTEAFF
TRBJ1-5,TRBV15,CATSRPTGVQPQHF
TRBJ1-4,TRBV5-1,CASSSQGSENEKLFF
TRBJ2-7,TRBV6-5,CASSTQVSAYEQYF
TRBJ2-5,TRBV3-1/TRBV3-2,CASSHGQLQETQYF
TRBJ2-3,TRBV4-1,CASRGGTSGTDTQYF
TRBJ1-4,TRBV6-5,CASTWGQDEKLFF
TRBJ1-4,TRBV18,CASSPTTATGIEELFF
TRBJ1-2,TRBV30,CAWRRESWRPYGYTF
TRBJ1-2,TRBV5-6,CASSLATGQHYGYTF
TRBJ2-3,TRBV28,CASSPGTSGARSTDTQYF
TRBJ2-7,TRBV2,CASSEIGILAYEQYF
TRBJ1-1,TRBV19,CASSIGYRGTEAFF
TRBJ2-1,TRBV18,CASSPPLAVYNEQFF
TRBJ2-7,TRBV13,CASSSGTSGGASSYEQYF
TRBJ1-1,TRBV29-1,CSVDTGGDTEAFF
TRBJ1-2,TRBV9,CASSVTTGDGYTF
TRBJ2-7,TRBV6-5,CASSTSGTVTYEQYF
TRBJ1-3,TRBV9,CASSVEFGGNTIYF
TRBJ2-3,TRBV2,CASSSMASPDTQYF
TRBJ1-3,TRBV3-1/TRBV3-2,CASSPPMGQGPSGNTIYF